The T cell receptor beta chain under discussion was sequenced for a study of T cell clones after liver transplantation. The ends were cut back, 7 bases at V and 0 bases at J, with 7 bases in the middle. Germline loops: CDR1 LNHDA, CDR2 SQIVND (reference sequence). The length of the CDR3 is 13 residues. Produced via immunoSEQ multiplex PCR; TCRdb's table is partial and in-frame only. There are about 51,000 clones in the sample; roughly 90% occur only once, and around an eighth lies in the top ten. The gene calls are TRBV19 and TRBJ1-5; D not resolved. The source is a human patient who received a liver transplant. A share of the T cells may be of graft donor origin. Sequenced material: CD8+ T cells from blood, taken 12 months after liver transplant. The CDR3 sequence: CASKTYSNQPQHF. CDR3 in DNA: TGTGCCAGTAAAACTTATAGCAATCAGCCCCAGCATTTT.